A selection of T cell receptor beta chains follows, all from one sample in a study of identical twins. One entry per CDR3 protein, called by TCRdb with MiXCR from the 5' RACE reads. This sample has 300,000 to 400,000 distinct CDR3 sequences, with around an eighth found just once. This same sample was also part of a study on yellow fever vaccine responses in identical twins.

Sequencing used CD8+ T cells sorted from blood. The receptor set was obtained from a woman aged 18-29 years in good health. The CDR3 runs from the conserved cysteine through the conserved F or W. Fields, in order: D gene, V gene, J gene, CDR3 length, clone size, CDR3 protein, CDR3 DNA. A D gene is named only where the DNA matches it firmly. Rows may omit the clone size; those that give it use once, few, many or a size class.

NA	TRBV11-3	TRBJ2-1	15	NA	CASSRWMGSYNEQFF	TGTGCCAGCAGCAGGTGGATGGGCTCCTACAATGAGCAGTTCTTC
TRBD1	TRBV4-1	TRBJ2-5	17	few	CASSQLPNQGAEETQYF	TGCGCCAGCAGCCAACTGCCAAACCAGGGGGCGGAGGAGACCCAGTACTTC
TRBD2	TRBV27	TRBJ2-3	15	NA	CASTITSGLTDTQYF	TGTGCCAGCACCATCACTAGCGGGCTCACAGATACGCAGTATTTT
NA	TRBV20-1	TRBJ2-2	19	NA	CSAREIVNRERAEPGELFF	TGCAGTGCTAGGGAGATCGTCAACAGGGAGAGAGCGGAGCCCGGGGAGCTGTTTTTT
NA	TRBV6-5	TRBJ1-1	11	NA	CASSGGFEAFF	TGTGCCAGCAGCGGAGGGTTTGAAGCTTTCTTT
TRBD2	TRBV5-6	TRBJ2-1	17	few	CASSLWTSGSPYNEQFF	TGTGCCAGCAGCCTTTGGACTAGCGGGAGCCCTTACAATGAGCAGTTCTTC
NA	TRBV29-1	TRBJ2-1	17	few	CSVDPGPRESTYNEQFF	TGCAGCGTTGACCCTGGGCCCAGGGAATCGACCTACAATGAGCAGTTCTTC
TRBD2	TRBV28	TRBJ2-3	17	few	CASSFISGGGSTDTQYF	TGTGCCAGCAGTTTTATATCAGGCGGGGGGAGCACAGATACGCAGTATTTT
NA	TRBV5-1	TRBJ2-5	13	few	CASIGTDQETQYF	TGCGCCAGCATTGGTACAGACCAAGAGACCCAGTACTTC
NA	TRBV6-1	TRBJ2-3	15	few	CASSEETGRPDTQYF	TGTGCCAGCAGTGAAGAAACAGGGCGTCCAGATACGCAGTATTTT
TRBD2	TRBV12-3/TRBV12-4	TRBJ2-3	14	many	CASSFGGTTDTQYF	TGTGCCAGCAGTTTCGGGGGGACTACAGATACGCAGTATTTT
NA	TRBV15	TRBJ2-5	13	NA	CATSRGLRSPQYF	TGTGCCACCAGCAGGGGCCTTAGGAGCCCCCAGTACTTC